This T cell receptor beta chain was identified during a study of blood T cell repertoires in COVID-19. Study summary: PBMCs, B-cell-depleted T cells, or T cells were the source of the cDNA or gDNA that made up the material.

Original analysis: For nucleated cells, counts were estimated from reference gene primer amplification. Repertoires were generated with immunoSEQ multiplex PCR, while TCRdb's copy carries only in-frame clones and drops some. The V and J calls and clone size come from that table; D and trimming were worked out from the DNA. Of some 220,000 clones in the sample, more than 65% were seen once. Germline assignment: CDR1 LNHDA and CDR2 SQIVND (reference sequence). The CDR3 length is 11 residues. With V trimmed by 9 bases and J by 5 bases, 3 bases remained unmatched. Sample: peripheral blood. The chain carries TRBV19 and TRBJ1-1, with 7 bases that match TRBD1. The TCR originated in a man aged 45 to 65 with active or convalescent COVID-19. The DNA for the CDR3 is TGTGCCAGCCTCAGGGGGACTGAAGCTTTCTTT. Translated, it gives CASLRGTEAFF. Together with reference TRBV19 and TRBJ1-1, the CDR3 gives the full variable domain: DGGITQSPKYLFRKEGQNVTLSCEQNLNHDAMYWYRQDPGQGLRLIYYSQIVNDFQKGDIAEGYSVSREKKESFPLTVTSAQKNPTAFYLCASLRGTEAFFGQGTRLTVV.